A selection of T cell receptor beta chains follows, all from one sample in a study of Tregs in tolerant kidney transplant recipients. Measured with immunoSEQ multiplex PCR; TCRdb has only the in-frame clones, and not every one. The sample contains 45,000 or so clones, roughly 89% of which appear only once. Sample: CD8+ T cells from blood (PBMCs), taken 12 months after the transplant. The receptors come from a human patient who received a combined kidney and bone marrow transplant. Some T cells may have come from the graft donor. CDR3s include the opening cysteine and the closing phenylalanine or tryptophan. D genes are given only for firm matches. Size is omitted from some rows. Given values are once, few, many or a class for expanded clones.

j_call	v_call	d_call	clone_size	cdr3_nt	cdr3_aa
TRBJ2-5	TRBV30	TRBD2	-	TGTGCCTGTAAGCGGGACGGGAGAGAGACCCAGTACTTC	CACKRDGRETQYF
TRBJ2-6	TRBV6-1	TRBD1	-	TGTGCCACTTCGGACAGGTCCTCTGGGGCCAACGTCCTGACTTTC	CATSDRSSGANVLTF
TRBJ2-7	TRBV28	-	-	TGTGCCAGCAGACGCCCATTAGGCTCCAGGGCCTACGAGCAGTACTTC	CASRRPLGSRAYEQYF
TRBJ2-2	TRBV7-9	-	-	TGTGCCAGCAGTCACGGTGCACTAGGACCCGGGGAGCTGTTTTTT	CASSHGALGPGELFF
TRBJ2-1	TRBV2	TRBD1	once	TGTGCCAGCACAGACAGGGGGCTTTACAATGAGCAGTTCTTC	CASTDRGLYNEQFF
TRBJ2-5	TRBV19	TRBD2	once	TGTGCCAGTAGTAGAACTAGCGGGCTCCAAGAGACCCAGTACTTC	CASSRTSGLQETQYF
TRBJ2-7	TRBV4-1	-	-	TGCGCCAGCAGCCAAGGAAGCAGGGGGGAGTACTACGAGCAGTACTTC	CASSQGSRGEYYEQYF
TRBJ2-1	TRBV27	TRBD2	-	TGTGCCAGCAGTTTGGCTAGCGGGGCCTACAATGAGCAGTTCTTC	CASSLASGAYNEQFF
TRBJ1-1	TRBV5-6	-	-	TGTGCCAGCAGCCGCATAAGGGTTCGGGGCACTGAAGCTTTCTTT	CASSRIRVRGTEAFF
TRBJ2-1	TRBV18	TRBD2	-	TGTGCCAGCTCCCCTGGCGGGGGGGATTACAATGAGCAGTTCTTC	CASSPGGGDYNEQFF
TRBJ2-2	TRBV7-3	TRBD2	-	TGTGCCAGCAGCTTAAACCCGCCTAGCGGGGGTTCGGCCGGGGAGCTGTTTTTT	CASSLNPPSGGSAGELFF
TRBJ2-7	TRBV27	-	-	TGTGCCAGCAGTTTAGGAGGTTCCTACGAGCAGTACTTC	CASSLGGSYEQYF
TRBJ1-1	TRBV27	-	-	TGTGCCAGCAGTTTACTGGAGGGCACTGAAGCTTTCTTT	CASSLLEGTEAFF
TRBJ2-6	TRBV7-9	TRBD1	-	TGTGCCAGCAGCTTAACTCGGGACAGTTCTCACTCTGGGGCCAACGTCCTGACTTTC	CASSLTRDSSHSGANVLTF
TRBJ2-7	TRBV30	TRBD2	-	TGTGCCTGGGCGCCCGGGGGGGAGCAGTACTTC	CAWAPGGEQYF
TRBJ2-7	TRBV7-9	-	-	TGTGCCAGCAGCTTAGATAGATTCTACGAGCAGTACTTC	CASSLDRFYEQYF
TRBJ2-7	TRBV4-3	-	-	TGCGCCAGCAGCCAAGATGTCGGGGGTGGGTACGAGCAGTACTTC	CASSQDVGGGYEQYF
TRBJ2-2	TRBV5-6	-	large	TGTGCCAGCAGCCCAATAGGGGTTACCGGGGAGCTGTTTTTT	CASSPIGVTGELFF
TRBJ2-1	TRBV4-1	-	-	TGCGCCAGCAGCCATATGCGGGAAATTGACAATGAGCAGTTCTTC	CASSHMREIDNEQFF
TRBJ2-7	TRBV5-4	TRBD2	-	TGTGCCAGCAGCTTTAGCGGGGGGCCAACCTACGAGCAGTACTTC	CASSFSGGPTYEQYF
TRBJ2-1	TRBV19	TRBD2	-	TGTGCCAGTAGTACTAGCGGGAGGAACAATGAGCAGTTCTTC	CASSTSGRNNEQFF
TRBJ2-7	TRBV7-8	TRBD2	-	TGTGCCAGCAGCTTAGAGCCGGGACTAGGCTCCTACGAGCAGTACTTC	CASSLEPGLGSYEQYF
TRBJ1-1	TRBV7-9	-	-	TGTGCCAGCAGCTTAGTAACCGGGACACCGAACACTGAAGCTTTCTTT	CASSLVTGTPNTEAFF
TRBJ2-5	TRBV9	TRBD2	-	TGTGCCAGCAGCTCGCCACTAGCGGGGGAAGAGACCCAGTACTTC	CASSSPLAGEETQYF
TRBJ1-1	TRBV7-2	-	-	TGTGCCGTGGAAAGGACGGGGAAAGCTTTCTTT	CAVERTGKAFF
TRBJ1-1	TRBV12-5	-	-	TGTGCTAGTGGTTTGGACCACTCCGGGACACTGAACACTGAAGCTTTCTTT	CASGLDHSGTLNTEAFF
TRBJ2-1	TRBV7-9	TRBD2	-	TGTGCCAGTCGCGGGACCGGGACTACGTTCTACAATGAGCAGTTCTTC	CASRGTGTTFYNEQFF
TRBJ1-2	TRBV29-1	TRBD1	-	TGCAGCGTTCTCCGGGACAGGCTGTATGGCTACACCTTC	CSVLRDRLYGYTF
TRBJ2-7	TRBV27	-	once	TGTGCCAGCAGTTTATGGGGGCCATCCTACGAGCAGTACTTC	CASSLWGPSYEQYF
TRBJ2-3	TRBV19	TRBD1	-	TGTGCCAGTAGACTTACAGGGGTAGATACGCAGTATTTT	CASRLTGVDTQYF
TRBJ2-7	TRBV28	-	-	TGTGCCAGCAGTTTAAACAGGGTTTACGAGCAGTACTTC	CASSLNRVYEQYF
TRBJ2-4	TRBV7-9	TRBD2	once	TGTGCCAGCAGCAAACTGGGGCGGGGGGGTCCTTTCGGCAAAAACATTCAGTACTTC	CASSKLGRGGPFGKNIQYF
TRBJ2-7	TRBV2	TRBD1	-	TGTGCCAGCAGTGAAGGGACAGGGGGAGTCTTCTACGAGCAGTACTTC	CASSEGTGGVFYEQYF
TRBJ1-1	TRBV5-4	-	-	TGTGCCAGCAGCATACAGAGTTTTGAAGCTTTCTTT	CASSIQSFEAFF
TRBJ2-3	TRBV15	-	-	TGTGCCACCAGCCCCGGGAGTAGCACAGATACGCAGTATTTT	CATSPGSSTDTQYF
TRBJ1-2	TRBV15	TRBD1	-	TGTGTGGACTGGACAGGAATGGGGATCTATGGCTACACCTTC	CVDWTGMGIYGYTF
TRBJ1-1	TRBV21-1	-	once	TGTGCCAGCAGGACAGGGGTCCGGGTTGAAGCTTTCTTT	CASRTGVRVEAFF
TRBJ1-2	TRBV6-6	-	few	TGTGCCAGCAGTTACTCTCCAGATAACTATGGCTACACCTTC	CASSYSPDNYGYTF
TRBJ2-7	TRBV5-5	TRBD1	-	TGTGCCAGCAGCTTGGGGAGACAGGGTTTCGAGCAGTACTTC	CASSLGRQGFEQYF
TRBJ2-2	TRBV7-9	-	-	TGTGCCAGCAGCCCCGGGACAACGAACACCGGGGAGCTGTTTTTT	CASSPGTTNTGELFF
TRBJ2-3	TRBV6-5	-	-	TGTGCCAGCAGTTACTCCGGTACGCAGTATTTT	CASSYSGTQYF
TRBJ1-1	TRBV9	-	-	TGTGCCAGCAGCGTCGGGTCGGGTCAGGTAGGGGCTGGCACTGAAGCTTTCTTT	CASSVGSGQVGAGTEAFF
TRBJ2-2	TRBV13	-	-	TGTGCCAGCAGCTTAGGGCTGACAAACACCGGGGAGCTGTTTTTT	CASSLGLTNTGELFF
TRBJ2-2	TRBV10-3	TRBD1	-	TGTGCCATCCACGCCCCAGGACAGGGGACCACCGGGGAGCTGTTTTTT	CAIHAPGQGTTGELFF
TRBJ1-6	TRBV9	-	-	TGTGCCAGCAGCGTAGGGGAGTGGAAGGAAGAAGACTATAATTCACCCCTCCACTTT	CASSVGEWKEEDYNSPLHF